This T cell receptor beta chain was identified in a study of CD8+CD57+ T cells in acquired aplastic anemia. Study background: An average of about 3.2 ug of DNA was obtained from sorted CD4+ and CD8+ cells.

Findings of the study overall: For CD8+ Simpson's diversity, patients and controls showed no significant difference.

Genomic DNA acted as the template from which TCR beta VDJ combination and CDR3 sequence profiling were carried out. TCRdb processed the reads anew with MiXCR; each CDR3 protein has one entry. The sample has about 180,000 distinct CDR3 sequences; less than 50% are singletons. On this clonotype: Its specificity is unknown.

All patients picked for sequencing had shown, by flow cytometry, an expansion of CD8+CD57+ cells. Patients uniformly had severe acquired aplastic anemia. When blood sampling took place, the patients had received no therapy. This CDR3 spans 14 amino acids. With V trimmed by 3 bases and J by 5 bases, 7 bases remained unmatched. In germline, CDR1 is SGHNT, CDR2 YYREEE (reference sequence). The chain uses TRBV5-4 and TRBJ2-7; the match to TRBD2 covers 8 bases. This TCR derives from a human donor with aplastic anemia. Sequencing used sorted CD4+, CD8+, or CD8+CD57+ T cells (not recorded which) from PBMCs. CDR3 DNA: TGTGCCAGCAGCTCGGGGGGCGGGAGGAACGAGCAGTACTTC. Translation gives CASSSGGGRNEQYF. Full variable domain (missing parts from reference TRBV5-4 and TRBJ2-7): ETGVTQSPTHLIKTRGQQVTLRCSSQSGHNTVSWYQQALGQGPQFIFQYYREEENGRGNFPPRFSGLQFPNYSSELNVNALELDDSALYLCASSSGGGRNEQYFGPGTRLTVT.